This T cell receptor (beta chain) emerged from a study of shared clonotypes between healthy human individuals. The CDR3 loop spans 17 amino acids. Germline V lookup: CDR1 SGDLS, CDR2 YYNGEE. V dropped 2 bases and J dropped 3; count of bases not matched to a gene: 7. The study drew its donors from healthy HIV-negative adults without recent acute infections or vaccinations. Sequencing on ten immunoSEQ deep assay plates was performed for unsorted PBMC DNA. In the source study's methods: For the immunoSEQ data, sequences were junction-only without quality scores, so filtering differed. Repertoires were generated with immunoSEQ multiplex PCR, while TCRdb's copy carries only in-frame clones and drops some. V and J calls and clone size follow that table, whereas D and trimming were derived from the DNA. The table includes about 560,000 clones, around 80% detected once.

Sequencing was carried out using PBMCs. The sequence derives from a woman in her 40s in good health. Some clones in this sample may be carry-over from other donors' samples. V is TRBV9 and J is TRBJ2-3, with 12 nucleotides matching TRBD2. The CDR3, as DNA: TGTGCCAGCAGCGTGGGGCTAGCGGGGGGGAGGACAGATACGCAGTATTTT. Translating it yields CASSVGLAGGRTDTQYF.